This TCR beta chain was sequenced for a study of read filtering for tumor transcriptome and immune sequencing. Turning to the study itself: TCR-mapped reads were about 3.5 to 11 million with IR-seq versus about 75 to 1,400 with RNA-seq. Study conclusions and caveats: RNA-seq captured clonotypes less deeply and reliably than IR-seq. The sorted CD138-negative fraction was a mixed bone marrow immune population, not purified T cells.

From 350 to 500 ng of RNA, a library with molecular barcoded alpha/delta and beta/gamma adaptors was made. TCRdb re-derived calls from the reads in MiXCR, one entry per CDR3 protein. The data contain under 150,000 distinct CDR3 sequences, roughly an eighth of them singletons. This clonotype was seen many times. What it recognizes is unknown. Trimming shortened V by 3 bases and J by 5 bases, and 10 bases separated the two germline ends. This CDR3 region has 13 residues. CDR1 and CDR2 from the germline V gene are LGHDT and YNNKEL (reference sequence). The receptor's source is a donor aged 40 or over with multiple myeloma. Sequencing input: a population of CD138-negative cells sorted from bone marrow. The chain carries TRBV3-1 and TRBJ1-1, with a tentative D call TRBD1 (6 bases). The CDR3 DNA reads as TGTGCCAGCAGCCAGGGCAGGGGAACTGAAGCTTTCTTT. It codes for CASSQGRGTEAFF.